This entry lists 15 T cell receptor beta chains sequenced from one sample in a study of cytomegalovirus exposure and HLA in healthy donors. Libraries were prepared by immunoSEQ multiplex PCR; TCRdb keeps only in-frame clonotypes and omits some of them. The repertoire has roughly 150,000 clones, about 94% of them found once; the top ten carry approximately 1.8%. The sample consisted of PBMCs. These TCRs come from a man in his late teens or twenties in good health and CMV-seropositive.

This chain links TRBV30 with TRBJ2-7; 8 bases are shared with TRBD1. The V gene's germline CDR1 is GTSNPN and CDR2 SVGIG (reference sequence). The V gene end was trimmed by 4 bases and the J gene end by 6 bases; junction bases not matched to a gene: 5. The CDR3 is made up of 12 amino acids. CDR3 sequence (DNA): TGTGCCTGGAAGGAACAGGGGGGCGAGCAGTACTTC. The encoded protein is CAWKEQGGEQYF.

The CDR3: CASSPVKGMNTEAFF. The CDR3, as DNA: TGTGCCAGCTCACCAGTGAAGGGGATGAACACTGAAGCTTTCTTT. This rearrangement joins TRBV18 to TRBJ1-1, with a weak D call TRBD1 (5 bases). Germline lookup yields CDR1 KGHSH and CDR2 LQKENI. The CDR3 has 15 residues. Between the trimmed V and J ends, which lost 2 bases and 0 bases, there was a span of 10 bases. Looking up the rest from reference TRBV18 and TRBJ1-1 gives the full variable domain: NAGVMQNPRHLVRRRGQEARLRCSPMKGHSHVYWYRQLPEEGLKFMVYLQKENIIDESGMPKERFSAEFPKEGPSILRIQQVVRGDSAAYFCASSPVKGMNTEAFFGQGTRLTVV.

V usage is TRBV28 and J usage is TRBJ1-1; unclear D gene. Trimming removed 1 base from V and 1 base from J, with 7 bases in between. CDR3 size: 14 residues. The germline V gene encodes CDR1 MDHEN and CDR2 SYDVKM. The CDR3 DNA reads TGTGCCAGCAGTTTATTCGCAGAGAACACTGAAGCTTTCTTT. This sequence encodes CASSLFAENTEAFF.

The rearrangement links TRBV6-1 to TRBJ2-1; D call uncertain. Trimming stripped 8 bases from V and 4 bases from J, with 15 bases between. The CDR3 consists of 14 residues. CDR1 is MNHNS, CDR2 SASEGT, per germline. CDR3 residues: CASGEIGQYNEQFF. CDR3 coding DNA: TGTGCCAGCGGAGAGATCGGCCAGTACAATGAGCAGTTCTTC.

The V call is TRBV5-4, the J call TRBJ1-2; D remains ambiguous. The length of the CDR3 is 14 residues. The ends were cut back, 1 base at V and 5 bases at J, with 12 bases in the middle. The germline CDR1 and CDR2 sequences are SGHNT and YYREEE (reference sequence). The chain's CDR3 is CASSLQETLYGYTF. The CDR3 bases are TGTGCCAGCAGCTTGCAGGAAACCCTGTATGGCTACACCTTC.

V and J are TRBV6-1 and TRBJ2-5; D is possibly TRBD1 (8 bases). Looked up from germline, CDR1 is MNHNS and CDR2 is SASEGT. This CDR3 comprises 15 residues. Trimming removed 2 bases from V and 13 bases from J, with 23 bases in between. The CDR3 nucleotides are TGTGCCAGCAGTGAAAGAGGGGGGGGTGGACAGGGAACGTACTTC. Protein: CASSERGGGGQGTYF.

The V call is TRBV2, the J call TRBJ1-2, with D tentatively TRBD1 (5 bases). CDR3 length: 14 amino acids. Trimming stripped 10 bases from V and 5 bases from J, with 20 bases between. Germline assignment: CDR1 SNHLY and CDR2 FYNNEI. The CDR3 sequence: CANYRGLTGYGYTF. CDR3 nucleotide sequence: TGTGCCAACTACCGGGGACTCACTGGGTATGGCTACACCTTC.

Only one count was recorded for this clone. This chain joins TRBV7-2 and TRBJ2-7; D is unresolved. V lost 1 base and J lost 0, with 13 bases in between. This CDR3 is built from 16 residues. Per the germline V gene, CDR1 is SGHTA and CDR2 is FQGNSA. This chain's CDR3 is CASSLGRIRSSYEQYF. As DNA, the CDR3 is TGTGCCAGCAGCTTAGGGAGAATTCGGAGCTCCTACGAGCAGTACTTC.

The V gene is TRBV6-5, the J gene TRBJ2-3; weak D call: TRBD2 (5 bases). Germline CDR1 reads MNHEY; CDR2 reads SVGAGI. V was pared by 5 bases and J by 9 bases, with 15 bases between. This CDR3 contains 13 residues. CDR3 DNA sequence: TGTGCCAGCAGTAGAACTAGAGGTGAGACGCAGTATTTT. This encodes CASSRTRGETQYF.

This chain joins TRBV28 and TRBJ2-1; TRBD2 matches 7 bases. Trimming removed 6 bases from V and 4 bases from J; junction bases left unmatched: 15. Per germline, CDR1 MDHEN and CDR2 SYDVKM. The CDR3 totals 17 residues. The DNA of the CDR3 is TGTGCCAGCAGCTCAAGATGGGGGGGACTCGGGTACAATGAGCAGTTCTTC. Its protein product is CASSSRWGGLGYNEQFF. The full variable domain, with the rest looked up from reference TRBV28 and TRBJ2-1, is DVKVTQSSRYLVKRTGEKVFLECVQDMDHENMFWYRQDPGLGLRLIYFSYDVKMKEKGDIPEGYSVSREKKERFSLILESASTNQTSMYLCASSSRWGGLGYNEQFFGPGTRLTVL.

This chain joins TRBV10-3 and TRBJ2-2; 10 nucleotides agree with TRBD2. After removal of 6 bases from V and 7 bases from J, the junction contained 11 bases not matched to a gene. CDR1 and CDR2 (germline): ENHRY, SYGVKD. The CDR3 is 16 residues long. CDR3 coding DNA: TGTGCCATCAGGGGGAGGCTAGCGGGAGCCAACGGGGAGCTGTTTTTT. It is translated as CAIRGRLAGANGELFF.

The chain couples TRBV10-2 to TRBJ2-7; a weak D match, TRBD2 (6 bases). The germline CDR1 and CDR2 sequences are WSHSY and SAAADI. V lost 3 bases and J 3 bases, leaving 12 bases between the germline ends. The CDR3 totals 14 residues. CDR3 sequence (DNA): TGCGCCAGCAGTGACTTCGGGACTCTCTACGAGCAGTACTTC. Encoded protein: CASSDFGTLYEQYF.

This clone occurred a few times. The chain uses TRBV7-2 and TRBJ1-2, with no clear D. CDR1 is SGHTA, CDR2 FQGNSA, per germline. V was cut by 5 bases and J by 6 bases, with 13 bases left in between. This CDR3 is built from 13 residues. CDR3 bases: TGTGCCAGCAGCAAGGGAGACTCCGATGGCTACACCTTC. The encoded protein is CASSKGDSDGYTF.

CDR3 residues: CASSARAGAGETQYF. The CDR3 DNA follows: TGTGCCAGCAGCGCGCGAGCGGGGGCGGGTGAGACCCAGTACTTC. The chain links TRBV9 to TRBJ2-5; 8 bases map to TRBD2. V trimming: 3 bases; J trimming: 5 bases; junction bases outside the gene matches: 9. The CDR3 is made up of 15 amino acids. The germline CDR1 and CDR2 sequences are SGDLS and YYNGEE.

In this sample, this clone turned up once. The J gene is TRBJ2-2, the V gene TRBV6-1; 8 bases match TRBD2. The CDR3 is made up of 14 amino acids. Germline V gene sequence: CDR1 MNHNS, CDR2 SASEGT. V lost 6 bases and J lost 5; bases outside the gene matches: 5. The chain's CDR3 is CASSGTRVTGELFF. The CDR3 DNA reads TGTGCCAGCAGCGGGACTAGAGTAACCGGGGAGCTGTTTTTT.